What follows describes a single T cell receptor beta chain. What it binds is unknown. These data originate in a study of cytomegalovirus exposure and HLA in healthy donors. The CDR3 has 15 residues. Trimming cost V 3 bases and J 2 bases; bases outside gene matches: 4. Germline V gene sequence: CDR1 ENHRY, CDR2 SYGVKD. Primers included in the PCR were 60 Vbeta and 13 Jbeta primers. Authors' data handling: Per a later analysis, the number of unique TCR beta chains was about 80 million, of which some 10 million were shared. TCRdb keeps only in-frame clones here, not all; method: immunoSEQ multiplex PCR. From that table come the V and J calls and clone size; the DNA was used to work out D and trimming. The data show roughly 150,000 clones, over 60% seen once. Study-level results: One variant, a missense change in DCLRE1C, was linked in a later analysis to TCR beta V- and J-gene trimming. In an earlier analysis, productive rearrangement rates for most beta V segments clustered near 87% or 30%. Presence/absence analysis assumed near-uniform sequencing depth across donors.

The sequencing input was PBMCs. This receptor was taken from a man aged 30 to 39 in good health and CMV-seronegative. This chain uses TRBV10-3 with TRBJ2-7; 10 nucleotides align to TRBD2. The CDR3 nucleotides read TGTGCCATCAGTGATGAAGCGGGAGGGCCCTACGAGCAGTACTTC. It yields the protein CAISDEAGGPYEQYF.